The 8 T cell receptor beta chains reported below all come from one sample, sequenced in a study of identical twins. MiXCR, run by TCRdb on the 5' RACE reads, gives a single entry per CDR3 protein. This sample has some 1,600,000 distinct CDR3 sequences, with 32% found just once. The sequencing input was cord blood. The receptors come from a newborn girl in good health.

V gene TRBV2 combines with J gene TRBJ1-2; weak D call: TRBD1 (6 bases). The CDR3 is 13 amino acids. The ends were cut back, 8 bases at V and 6 bases at J, with 16 bases in the middle. Germline V lookup: CDR1 SNHLY, CDR2 FYNNEI. CDR3: CASQGVSGDGYTF. For the CDR3, the DNA is TGTGCCAGCCAGGGTGTGTCAGGGGATGGCTACACCTTC.

This clonotype occurred once. One base away lies a much larger clone, so this may be a sequencing read error. The gene calls are TRBV13 and TRBJ2-4, with a weak D call TRBD1 (6 bases). The J call may not be correct, given that the DNA end is closer to TRBJ2-5. CDR3 length: 14 residues. Germline V gene sequence: CDR1 PRHDT, CDR2 FYEKMQ (reference sequence). CDR3: CASSFKTGKETQYF. Here the CDR3 DNA reads TGTGCCAGCAGCTTTAAAACAGGGAAGGAGACCCAGTACTTC.

The chain combines TRBV11-2 with TRBJ2-3; TRBD2 matches at 13 bases. In germline, CDR1 is SGHAT, CDR2 FQNNGV. The CDR3 contains 18 residues. V trimming: 5 bases; J trimming: 2 bases; junction bases outside the gene matches: 10. Written as DNA, the CDR3 is TGTGCCAGCAGCCGGACTAGCGGGAGAAGTGGGGCCACAGATACGCAGTATTTT. The encoded protein is CASSRTSGRSGATDTQYF.

The CDR3 reads CASSYTGQSEAFF. CDR3 nucleotide sequence: TGTGCCAGCAGTTATACAGGGCAAAGTGAAGCTTTCTTT. The chain couples TRBV6-1 to TRBJ1-1; TRBD1 might be the D (6 bases). The CDR3 runs to 13 residues. Germline V lookup: CDR1 MNHNS, CDR2 SASEGT. V was trimmed by 5 bases and J by 7 bases, leaving 14 bases between them.

The rearrangement links TRBV21-1 to TRBJ2-7; TRBD2 is the table's D call, not checked against the DNA. TRBV21-1 is tagged as a pseudogene. This CDR3 has 15 residues. Written as DNA, the CDR3 is TGTGCCACCCTTCGTACGGGACTCCCAACCTACGAGCAGTACTTC. It is translated as CATLRTGLPTYEQYF.

The chain joins TRBV28 to TRBJ1-5; 9 nucleotides agree with TRBD1. V was pared by 6 bases and J by 6 bases, with 9 bases of the junction left unmatched. The CDR3 sequence is 15 residues long. Germline CDR1 reads MDHEN; CDR2 reads SYDVKM. Written as DNA, the CDR3 is TGTGCCAGCAGACATCACAGGGGGCCGCGTCAGCCCCAGCATTTT. Translating it yields CASRHHRGPRQPQHF.

This clonotype was seen a single time. The chain employs TRBV4-1 and TRBJ1-2; D unclear. The V and J ends lost 4 bases and 1 base respectively, with 13 bases between them. Germline lookup yields CDR1 MGHRA and CDR2 YSYEKL. The CDR3 spans 15 residues. CDR3 nucleotides: TGCGCCAGCAGCCCAGAATGGTTAGTTAACTATGGCTACACCTTC. Amino acids: CASSPEWLVNYGYTF.

The V gene is TRBV20-1, the J gene TRBJ2-2; TRBD2 might be the D (7 bases). Germline-derived CDR1 and CDR2 are DFQATT and SNEGSKA (reference sequence). The CDR3 sequence is 14 residues long. Trimming took off 6 bases at V and 0 bases at J, with 11 bases between the two ends. The CDR3 sequence: CSARGASNTGELFF. CDR3 DNA sequence: TGCAGTGCCCGGGGGGCTTCGAACACCGGGGAGCTGTTTTTT.